This TCR beta chain was retrieved from a study of T cell repertoires in cytomegalovirus infection. The wider study: The study used recently identified HLA-C-restricted and well-studied HLA-B-restricted CMV epitopes. An indication of both CMV infection and matching HLA type came from public TCR beta signatures. General study results and limits: Summed public TCR beta family frequency identified CMV carriers bearing the relevant HLA.

TCRdb called the reads again in MiXCR, with one record for every CDR3 protein. Of approximately 500,000 distinct CDR3 sequences listed, roughly a third were seen once; the top ten hold 15% to 20%. Concerning this clonotype: Its antigen is as yet unknown.

The clonotype comes from a human donor in good health (CMV status not recorded). Some clones in this sample may be carry-over from other donors' samples. The sample here was cultured PBMCs, taken from culture after CMV antigen stimulation.

CDR3: CASSFPGSHNEQFF. In DNA form, the CDR3 reads TGTGCCAGCAGTTTCCCCGGGAGTCACAATGAGCAGTTCTTC. This sequence joins TRBV27 and TRBJ2-1; a possible D gene is TRBD2 (6 bases). Germline V gene sequence: CDR1 MNHEY, CDR2 SMNVEV (reference sequence). The CDR3 is made up of 14 amino acids. Between the trimmed V and J ends, which lost 3 bases and 5 bases, there was a span of 11 bases.